The following is a T cell receptor beta chain sequence with its context. Its antigen is still unknown. The authors ran a second PCR of 7 to 11 cycles using a sample-barcoded 5' primer and a J-beta primer mix. A template-switch adaptor with 12 random nucleotides tagged each cDNA molecule. One entry per CDR3 protein, called by TCRdb with MiXCR from the 5' RACE reads. This table has around 1,500,000 distinct CDR3 sequences, roughly 27% appearing once. This entry belongs to a study of blood T cells in healthy people across ages. Findings and limits, study-wide: The CMV status of each donor remained undetermined, and this could have confounded shifts in expanded clonotypes. It was the long-lived donors that had more naive CD4+ cells and higher diversity than aged donors.

V gave up 4 bases and J gave up 5 bases; unmatched junction bases: 10. The V gene's germline CDR1 is DFQATT and CDR2 SNEGSKA (reference sequence). CDR3 length equals 15 residues. V and J are TRBV20-1 and TRBJ2-1, with 8 bases lining up with TRBD1. The TCR comes from a woman in her thirties in good health. Specimen: blood. The CDR3 spells CSATGGANWDNEQFF. DNA for the CDR3: TGCAGTGCTACAGGGGGCGCGAATTGGGACAATGAGCAGTTCTTC.